This record covers a single T cell receptor beta chain. The data originate from a study of blood T cell repertoires in COVID-19. From germline, CDR1 is MDHEN and CDR2 SYDVKM. V dropped 7 bases and J dropped 5 bases, with 15 bases sitting between them. There are 14 residues in the CDR3. The table came from immunoSEQ multiplex PCR; TCRdb's copy has only in-frame clones and leaves some out. The profile shows under 250,000 clones, roughly 86% of them singletons. The genes are TRBV28 and TRBJ2-1, with D hard to call. What was sequenced was peripheral blood. The TCR was taken from a woman aged 55-69 years with acute or convalescent COVID-19. The CDR3 sequence is CASTKLEMHNEQFF. The CDR3 DNA reads as TGTGCCAGCACGAAGCTCGAGATGCACAATGAGCAGTTCTTC.